The text below deals with one T cell receptor beta chain. This same CDR3 is encoded by further DNA sequences in the sample. As to treatment: some 19 received Ad26.COV2.S at low or high dose, single or two shots; five or six received placebo; per-sample allocation not given. Repertoires come from day 63 after the first vaccine or placebo injection. Repertoires were generated with immunoSEQ multiplex PCR, while TCRdb's copy carries only in-frame clones and drops some. The data contain about 350,000 clones, roughly 84% of them singletons. The germline V and J ends were trimmed by 1 base and 8 bases, with 5 bases remaining between them. The CDR3 loop spans 10 amino acids. From germline, CDR1 is DFQATT and CDR2 SNEGSKA (reference sequence). This specimen belongs to a study of Ad26.COV2.S vaccination and SARS-CoV-2 variants. The wider study: Ad26.COV2.S given intramuscularly, once or twice 56 days apart.

The J gene is TRBJ2-5, the V gene TRBV20-1; D call uncertain. The source of this sequence is a person aged 18-65 years who received the Ad26.COV2.S COVID-19 vaccine or a placebo. The specimen comprised peripheral blood, sampled in a trial of Ad26.COV2.S vaccine versus placebo. CDR3 bases: TGCAGTGCTAGAGTGGAAACCCAGTACTTC. Protein product: CSARVETQYF.